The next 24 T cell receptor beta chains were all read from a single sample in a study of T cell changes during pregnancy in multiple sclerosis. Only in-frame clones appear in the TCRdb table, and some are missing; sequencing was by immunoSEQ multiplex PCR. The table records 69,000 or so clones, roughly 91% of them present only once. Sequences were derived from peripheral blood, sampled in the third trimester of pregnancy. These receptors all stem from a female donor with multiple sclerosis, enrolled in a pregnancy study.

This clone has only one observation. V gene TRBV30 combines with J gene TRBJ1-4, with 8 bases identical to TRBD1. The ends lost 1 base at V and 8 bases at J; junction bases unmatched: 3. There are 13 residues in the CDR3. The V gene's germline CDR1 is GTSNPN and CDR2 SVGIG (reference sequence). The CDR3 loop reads CAWSAYRGEKLFF. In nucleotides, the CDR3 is TGTGCCTGGAGTGCCTACAGGGGGGAAAAACTGTTTTTT.

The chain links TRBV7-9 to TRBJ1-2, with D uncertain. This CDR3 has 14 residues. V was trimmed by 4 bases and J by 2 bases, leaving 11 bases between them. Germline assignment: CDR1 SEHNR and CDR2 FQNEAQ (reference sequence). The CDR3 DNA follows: TGTGCCAGCAGCTCGCCGAGGTTAAACTATGGCTACACCTTC. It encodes CASSSPRLNYGYTF.

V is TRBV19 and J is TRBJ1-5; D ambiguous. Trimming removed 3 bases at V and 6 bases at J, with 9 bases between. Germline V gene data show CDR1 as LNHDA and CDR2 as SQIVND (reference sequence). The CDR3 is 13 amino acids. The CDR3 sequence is CASSMSFFQPQHF. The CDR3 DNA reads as TGTGCCAGTAGTATGAGCTTTTTTCAGCCCCAGCATTTT.

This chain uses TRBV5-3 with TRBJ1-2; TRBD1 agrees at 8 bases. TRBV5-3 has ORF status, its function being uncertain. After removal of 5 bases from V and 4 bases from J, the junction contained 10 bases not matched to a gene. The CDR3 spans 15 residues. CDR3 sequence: CARSRPPQGAYGYTF. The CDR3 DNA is TGTGCCAGAAGTCGGCCCCCTCAGGGGGCCTATGGCTACACCTTC.

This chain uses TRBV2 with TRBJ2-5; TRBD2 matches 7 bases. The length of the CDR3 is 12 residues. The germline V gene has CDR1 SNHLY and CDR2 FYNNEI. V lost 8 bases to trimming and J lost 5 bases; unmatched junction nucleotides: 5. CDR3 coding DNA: TGTGCCAGCGCCTGGGGGGGGGAGACCCAGTACTTC. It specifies CASAWGGETQYF.

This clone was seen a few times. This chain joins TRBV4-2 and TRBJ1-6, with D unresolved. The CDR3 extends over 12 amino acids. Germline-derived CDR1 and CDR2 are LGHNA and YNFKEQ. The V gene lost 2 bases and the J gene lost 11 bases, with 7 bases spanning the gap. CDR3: CASSQKHPPLHF. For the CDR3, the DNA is TGTGCCAGCAGCCAAAAGCACCCACCCCTCCACTTT.

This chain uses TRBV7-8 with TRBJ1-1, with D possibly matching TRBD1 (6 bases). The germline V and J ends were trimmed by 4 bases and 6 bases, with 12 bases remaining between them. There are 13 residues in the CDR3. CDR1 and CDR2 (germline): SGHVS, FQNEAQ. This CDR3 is CASSSQGVAEAFF. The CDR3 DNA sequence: TGTGCCAGCAGCTCACAGGGTGTCGCTGAAGCTTTCTTT.

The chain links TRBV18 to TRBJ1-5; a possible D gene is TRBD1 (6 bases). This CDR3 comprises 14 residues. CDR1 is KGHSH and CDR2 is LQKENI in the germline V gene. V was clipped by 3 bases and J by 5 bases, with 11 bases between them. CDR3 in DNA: TGTGCCAGCTCACCCCCACAGGGTCATCAGCCCCAGCATTTT. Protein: CASSPPQGHQPQHF.

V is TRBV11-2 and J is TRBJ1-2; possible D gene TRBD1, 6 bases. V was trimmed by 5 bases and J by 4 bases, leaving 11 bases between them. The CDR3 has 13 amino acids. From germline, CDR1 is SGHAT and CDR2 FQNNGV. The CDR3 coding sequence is TGTGCCAGCAGCACCTCACAGGGCTATGGCTACACCTTC. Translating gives CASSTSQGYGYTF.

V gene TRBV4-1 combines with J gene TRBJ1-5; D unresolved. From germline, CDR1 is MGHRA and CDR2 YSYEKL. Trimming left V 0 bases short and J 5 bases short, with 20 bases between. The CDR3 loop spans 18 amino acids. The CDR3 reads CASSQDPWADFIDQPQHF. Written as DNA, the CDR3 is TGCGCCAGCAGCCAAGACCCCTGGGCAGATTTCATCGATCAGCCCCAGCATTTT.

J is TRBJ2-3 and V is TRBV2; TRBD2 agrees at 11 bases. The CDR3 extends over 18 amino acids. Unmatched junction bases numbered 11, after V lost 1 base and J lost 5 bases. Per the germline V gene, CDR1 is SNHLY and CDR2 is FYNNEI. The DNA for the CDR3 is TGTGCCAGCAGTGAAGGGAAACTGGCTAGCGGGGGGTTAGATACGCAGTATTTT. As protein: CASSEGKLASGGLDTQYF.

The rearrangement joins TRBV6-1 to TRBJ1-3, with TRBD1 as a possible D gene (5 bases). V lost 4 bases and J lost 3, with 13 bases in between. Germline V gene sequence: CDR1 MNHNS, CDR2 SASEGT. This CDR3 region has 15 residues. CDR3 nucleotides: TGTGCCAGCAGTGCAACAGGTCTCGTTGGAAACACCATATATTTT. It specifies CASSATGLVGNTIYF.

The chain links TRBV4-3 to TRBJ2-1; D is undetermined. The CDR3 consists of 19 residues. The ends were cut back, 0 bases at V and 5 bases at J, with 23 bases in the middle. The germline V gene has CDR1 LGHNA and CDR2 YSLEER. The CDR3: CASSQDIMIGRNTHNEQFF. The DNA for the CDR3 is TGCGCCAGCAGCCAAGATATTATGATCGGCAGGAATACACACAATGAGCAGTTCTTC.

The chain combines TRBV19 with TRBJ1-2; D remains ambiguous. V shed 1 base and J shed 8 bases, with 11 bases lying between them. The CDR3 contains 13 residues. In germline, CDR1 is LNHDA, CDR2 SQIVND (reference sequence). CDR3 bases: TGTGCCAGTAGTATAGCGGACTCGGGAGGCTACACCTTC. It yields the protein CASSIADSGGYTF.

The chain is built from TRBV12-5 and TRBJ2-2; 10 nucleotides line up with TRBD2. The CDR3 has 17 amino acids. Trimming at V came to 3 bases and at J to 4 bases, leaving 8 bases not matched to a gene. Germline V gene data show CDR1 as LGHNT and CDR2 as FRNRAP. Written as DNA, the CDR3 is TGTGCTAGTGGTTTTATTACTAGCGGGGTTTTCACCGGGGAGCTGTTTTTT. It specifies CASGFITSGVFTGELFF.

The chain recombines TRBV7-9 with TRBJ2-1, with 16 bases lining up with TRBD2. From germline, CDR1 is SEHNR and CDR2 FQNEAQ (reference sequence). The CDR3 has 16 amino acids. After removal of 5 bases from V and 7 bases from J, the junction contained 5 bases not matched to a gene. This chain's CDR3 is CASSAPGLAGGNEQFF. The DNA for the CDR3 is TGTGCCAGCAGCGCCCCGGGACTAGCGGGGGGGAATGAGCAGTTCTTC. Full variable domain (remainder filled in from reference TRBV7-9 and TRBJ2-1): DTGVSQNPRHKITKRGQNVTFRCDPISEHNRLYWYRQTLGQGPEFLTYFQNEAQLEKSRLLSDRFSAERPKGSFSTLEIQRTEQGDSAMYLCASSAPGLAGGNEQFFGPGTRLTVL.

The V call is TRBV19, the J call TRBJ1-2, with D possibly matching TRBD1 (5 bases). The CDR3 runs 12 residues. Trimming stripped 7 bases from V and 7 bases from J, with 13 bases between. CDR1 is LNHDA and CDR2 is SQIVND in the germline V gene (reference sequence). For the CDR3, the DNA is TGTGCCAGTATGCGGGGGTTAGTTGGCTACACCTTC. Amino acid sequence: CASMRGLVGYTF.

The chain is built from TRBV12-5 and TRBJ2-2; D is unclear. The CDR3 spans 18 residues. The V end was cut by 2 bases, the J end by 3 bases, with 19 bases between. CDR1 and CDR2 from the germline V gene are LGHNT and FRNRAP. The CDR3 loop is CASGLTLDGGTHTGELFF. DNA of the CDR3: TGTGCTAGTGGTTTGACCCTCGACGGCGGCACGCACACCGGGGAGCTGTTTTTT.

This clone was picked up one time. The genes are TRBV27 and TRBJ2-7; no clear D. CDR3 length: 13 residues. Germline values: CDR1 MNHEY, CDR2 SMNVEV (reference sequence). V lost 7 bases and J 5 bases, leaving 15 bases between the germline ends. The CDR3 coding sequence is TGTGCCAGCACCCTTAGATGCCGTAACGAGCAGTACTTC. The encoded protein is CASTLRCRNEQYF.

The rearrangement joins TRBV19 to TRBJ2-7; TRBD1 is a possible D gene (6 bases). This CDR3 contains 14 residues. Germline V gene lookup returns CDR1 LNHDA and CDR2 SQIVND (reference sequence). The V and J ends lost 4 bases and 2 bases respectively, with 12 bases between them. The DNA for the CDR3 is TGTGCCAGTAGTACCTACCAGGGGACCTACGAGCAGTACTTC. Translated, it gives CASSTYQGTYEQYF. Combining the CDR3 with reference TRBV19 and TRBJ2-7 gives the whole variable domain DGGITQSPKYLFRKEGQNVTLSCEQNLNHDAMYWYRQDPGQGLRLIYYSQIVNDFQKGDIAEGYSVSREKKESFPLTVTSAQKNPTAFYLCASSTYQGTYEQYFGPGTRLTVT.

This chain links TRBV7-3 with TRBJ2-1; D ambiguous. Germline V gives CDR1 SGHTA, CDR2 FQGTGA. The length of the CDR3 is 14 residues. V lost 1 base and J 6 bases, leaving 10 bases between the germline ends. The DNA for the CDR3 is TGTGCCAGCAGCTTAATACCGTATAGCAATGAGCAGTTCTTC. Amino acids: CASSLIPYSNEQFF. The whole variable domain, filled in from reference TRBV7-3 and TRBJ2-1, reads GAGVSQTPSNKVTEKGKYVELRCDPISGHTALYWYRQSLGQGPEFLIYFQGTGAADDSGLPNDRFFAVRPEGSVSTLKIQRTERGDSAVYLCASSLIPYSNEQFFGPGTRLTVL.

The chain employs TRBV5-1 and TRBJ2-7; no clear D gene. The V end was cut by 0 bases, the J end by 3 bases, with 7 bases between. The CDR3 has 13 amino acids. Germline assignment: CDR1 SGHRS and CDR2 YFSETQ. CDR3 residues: CASSLETSYEQYF. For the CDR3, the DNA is TGCGCCAGCAGCTTGGAGACAAGCTACGAGCAGTACTTC.

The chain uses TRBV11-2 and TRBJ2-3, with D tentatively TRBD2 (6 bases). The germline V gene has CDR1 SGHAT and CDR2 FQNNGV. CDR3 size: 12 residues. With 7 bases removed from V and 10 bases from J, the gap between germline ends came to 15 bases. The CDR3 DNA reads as TGTGCCAGCACCAAAGCCCGGGACTCGCAGTATTTT. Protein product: CASTKARDSQYF.

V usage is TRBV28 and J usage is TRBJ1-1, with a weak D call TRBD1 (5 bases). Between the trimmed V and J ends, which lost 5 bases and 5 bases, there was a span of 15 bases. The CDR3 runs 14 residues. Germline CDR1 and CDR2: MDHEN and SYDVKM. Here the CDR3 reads CASSPPGEGTEAFF. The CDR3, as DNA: TGTGCCAGCAGTCCCCCGGGGGAAGGGACTGAAGCTTTCTTT.